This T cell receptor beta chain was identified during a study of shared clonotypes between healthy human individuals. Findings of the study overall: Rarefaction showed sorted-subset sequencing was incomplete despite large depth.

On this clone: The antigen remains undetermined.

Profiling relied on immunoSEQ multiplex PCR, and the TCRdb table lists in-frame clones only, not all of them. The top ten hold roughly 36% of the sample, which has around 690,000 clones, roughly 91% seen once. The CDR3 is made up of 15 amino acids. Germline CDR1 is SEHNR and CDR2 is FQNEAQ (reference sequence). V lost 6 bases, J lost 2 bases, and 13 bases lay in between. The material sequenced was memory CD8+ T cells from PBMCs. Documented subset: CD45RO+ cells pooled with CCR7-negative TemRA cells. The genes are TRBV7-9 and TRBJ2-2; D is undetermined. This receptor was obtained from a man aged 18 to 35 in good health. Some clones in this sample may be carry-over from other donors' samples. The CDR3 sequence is CASSQRAPNTGELFF. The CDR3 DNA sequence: TGTGCCAGCAGTCAACGGGCGCCAAACACCGGGGAGCTGTTTTTT.